The 32 T cell receptor beta chains given below trace back to one sample, sequenced in a study of blood T cell repertoires in COVID-19. Generated by immunoSEQ multiplex PCR, the TCRdb table keeps only in-frame clones and is missing some. Of a few hundred thousand clones in the sample, around 90% are singletons; the top ten hold 0.9% to 1.5%. The sample was PBMCs or T cells enriched from blood (not recorded which). Every receptor here comes from a woman aged 18-29 years who had recovered from COVID-19.

The chain uses TRBV30 and TRBJ1-1, with 8 bases identical to TRBD1. CDR1 GTSNPN and CDR2 SVGIG come from the germline V gene (reference sequence). CDR3 length: 14 amino acids. Trimming cost V 0 bases and J 1 base; bases outside gene matches: 1. The CDR3 loop reads CAWSVGQGNTEAFF. The CDR3 coding sequence is TGTGCCTGGAGTGTTGGACAGGGGAACACTGAAGCTTTCTTT.

V gene TRBV9 combines with J gene TRBJ2-7, with D maybe TRBD2 (6 bases). Germline CDR1 reads SGDLS; CDR2 reads YYNGEE. Deletions cut 0 bases from V and 2 bases from J, with 12 bases between. CDR3 length: 15 amino acids. CDR3 loop: CASSVGERGTYEQYF. The DNA of the CDR3 is TGTGCCAGCAGCGTAGGGGAACGGGGGACCTACGAGCAGTACTTC.

DNA for the CDR3: TGTGCCAGCATTGGGACAGGGGGCAGGGCGGGTCCCCCCGGGGAGCTGTTTTTT. Its translation: CASIGTGGRAGPPGELFF. V usage is TRBV7-9 and J usage is TRBJ2-2, with 12 bases aligning to TRBD1. The CDR3 has 18 amino acids. V shed 7 bases and J 6 bases; nucleotides not matched to a gene: 15. CDR1 SEHNR and CDR2 FQNEAQ come from the germline V gene (reference sequence).

This chain uses TRBV4-3 with TRBJ2-3; 7 bases fit TRBD2. The J segment lost 2 bases and the V segment lost 0 bases, leaving 5 bases of the junction unmatched. Germline V lookup: CDR1 LGHNA, CDR2 YSLEER. The CDR3 loop spans 16 amino acids. CDR3 loop: CASSQERSGNTDTQYF. CDR3 in DNA: TGCGCCAGCAGCCAAGAAAGGAGCGGGAACACAGATACGCAGTATTTT.

The chain is built from TRBV6-2 or TRBV6-3 and TRBJ1-2; 8 bases align to TRBD1. In germline, CDR1 is MNHEY, CDR2 SVGEGT. CDR3 length equals 16 residues. Trimming removed 2 bases from V and 1 base from J; junction bases left unmatched: 6. This CDR3 is CASSYRDRIHNYGYTF. The CDR3 DNA reads as TGTGCCAGCAGTTACCGGGACAGGATTCATAACTATGGCTACACCTTC.

The rearrangement links TRBV19 to TRBJ1-6; TRBD1 aligns across 7 bases. CDR1 is LNHDA, CDR2 SQIVND, per germline (reference sequence). There are 16 residues in the CDR3. With 3 bases clipped from V and 14 bases from J, the junction kept 16 bases outside the gene matches. The DNA for the CDR3 is TGTGCCAGTAGTATGGGTGGAGGACAGGTTTCTTCGGCCCTCCACTTT. It translates to CASSMGGGQVSSALHF.

The DNA for the CDR3 is TGTGCCAGCACCAAGGGACAGGGCTTCCAAGAGACCCAGTACTTC. It encodes CASTKGQGFQETQYF. The rearrangement links TRBV5-4 to TRBJ2-5, with 9 bases matching TRBD1. CDR3 size: 15 residues. Per the germline V gene, CDR1 is SGHNT and CDR2 is YYREEE (reference sequence). J gave up 1 base and V 6 bases, and 7 bases lay outside the gene matches.

The CDR3 loop reads CASTLGQGSYEQYF. The CDR3 DNA follows: TGTGCCAGCACCCTCGGACAGGGCTCCTACGAGCAGTACTTC. This chain uses TRBV6-5 with TRBJ2-7, with 8 bases lining up with TRBD1. The CDR3 totals 14 residues. J lost 0 bases, V lost 7 bases, and 5 bases had no gene match. CDR1 and CDR2 from the germline V gene are MNHEY and SVGAGI.

V and J are TRBV7-9 and TRBJ1-1; D possibly corresponds to TRBD1 (6 bases). Germline assignment: CDR1 SEHNR and CDR2 FQNEAQ (reference sequence). Trimming stripped 3 bases from V and 1 base from J, with 12 bases between. The CDR3 runs to 15 residues. In DNA form, the CDR3 reads TGTGCCAGCAGCTTCACAGGGCCCGCGAACACTGAAGCTTTCTTT. This encodes CASSFTGPANTEAFF.

This clone was recorded once. The V and J genes are TRBV6-5 and TRBJ2-5; 9 bases fit TRBD1. This CDR3 is 15 amino acids long. J lost 4 bases, V lost 4 bases, and 7 bases had no gene match. CDR1 is MNHEY and CDR2 is SVGAGI in the germline V gene. This CDR3 reads CASSFHRGQGETQYF. DNA of the CDR3: TGTGCCAGCAGTTTTCACAGGGGGCAAGGAGAGACCCAGTACTTC.

The gene calls are TRBV4-2 and TRBJ2-1; 7 positions match TRBD2. The CDR3 loop spans 15 amino acids. CDR1 is LGHNA and CDR2 is YNFKEQ in the germline V gene. After removal of 5 bases from V and 0 bases from J, the junction contained 4 bases not matched to a gene. The CDR3 region has the DNA TGTGCCAGCAGCGACGGACTAGGCTCCTACAATGAGCAGTTCTTC. Translated, it gives CASSDGLGSYNEQFF.

J is TRBJ1-1 and V is TRBV30; D is unclear. The V gene's germline CDR1 is GTSNPN and CDR2 SVGIG (reference sequence). The CDR3 spans 11 residues. V was shortened by 5 bases and J by 7 bases, with 11 bases between the two germline ends. The CDR3 region has the DNA TGTGCCTGGTATCGGACTTTTGAAGCTTTCTTT. It is translated as CAWYRTFEAFF. The variable domain in full, completed from reference TRBV30 and TRBJ1-1, reads SQTIHQWPATLVQPVGSPLSLECTVEGTSNPNLYWYRQAAGRGLQLLFYSVGIGQISSEVPQNLSASRPQDRQFILSSKKLLLSDSGFYLCAWYRTFEAFFGQGTRLTVV.

The rearrangement uses TRBV6-5 and TRBJ1-5; 10 nucleotides agree with TRBD1. V trimming: 4 bases; J trimming: 1 base; junction bases outside the gene matches: 1. This CDR3 region has 15 residues. CDR1 is MNHEY, CDR2 SVGAGI, per germline. The CDR3, as DNA: TGTGCCAGCAGTTGGACAGGGGGGAGCAATCAGCCCCAGCATTTT. Translation: CASSWTGGSNQPQHF.

The gene calls are TRBV10-1 and TRBJ1-1; the D gene is possibly TRBD1 (5 bases). V was pared by 2 bases and J by 4 bases, with 14 bases between. The CDR3 runs 15 residues. Germline V CDR1 and CDR2: WNHNN, SYGVQD (reference sequence). The CDR3 coding sequence is TGCGCCAGCAGTGAGGGGTCGGCAGGGCTCACTGAAGCTTTCTTT. Its translation: CASSEGSAGLTEAFF.

The V and J genes are TRBV9 and TRBJ2-3; TRBD2 matches 8 bases. V shed 6 bases, J shed 6 bases, and the junction held 6 bases outside the gene matches. The germline CDR1 and CDR2 sequences are SGDLS and YYNGEE. The length of the CDR3 is 13 residues. DNA for the CDR3: TGTGCCAGCACGGGGGGGCCGGCCGATACGCAGTATTTT. Amino acids: CASTGGPADTQYF.

The rearrangement links TRBV29-1 to TRBJ1-2, with D possibly matching TRBD1 (6 bases). CDR1 is SQVTM and CDR2 is ANQGSEA in the germline V gene. The CDR3 spans 11 residues. The V end was cut by 7 bases, the J end by 8 bases, with 14 bases between. The CDR3 sequence: CSARGGDGYTF. The CDR3 region has the DNA TGCAGCGCCCGAGGGGGAGACGGCTACACCTTC.

V gene TRBV28 combines with J gene TRBJ2-1; 10 bases align to TRBD1. The junction had 9 bases not matched to a gene; V was cut back by 3 bases and J by 7 bases. This CDR3 region has 16 residues. Germline V CDR1 and CDR2: MDHEN, SYDVKM. DNA for the CDR3: TGTGCCAGCAGTTTCCCCCGGACAGGGGGATATAATGAGCAGTTCTTC. It codes for CASSFPRTGGYNEQFF.

The rearrangement uses TRBV2 and TRBJ2-7, with 8 bases that match TRBD2. The CDR3 runs 12 residues. Germline V gives CDR1 SNHLY, CDR2 FYNNEI. Germline trimming cut 11 bases from V and 0 bases from J; bases unmatched to any gene: 3. The CDR3 sequence: CASGGNSYEQYF. CDR3 bases: TGTGCCTCGGGGGGGAACTCCTACGAGCAGTACTTC.

This clone was recorded only once. The rearrangement links TRBV20-1 to TRBJ2-6; possibly TRBD2 for D (5 bases). The V end lost 3 bases, the J end lost 2 bases, and 8 bases lay between the germline ends. Germline CDR1 and CDR2: DFQATT and SNEGSKA (reference sequence). The CDR3 covers 14 residues. The CDR3 region is CSASIGAGANVLTF. CDR3 in DNA: TGCAGTGCTAGTATCGGGGCTGGGGCCAACGTCCTGACTTTC.

V is TRBV5-4 and J is TRBJ2-1, with D tentatively TRBD2 (5 bases). The germline V and J ends were trimmed by 2 bases and 4 bases, with 13 bases remaining between them. The CDR3 extends over 15 amino acids. Germline V gene data show CDR1 as SGHNT and CDR2 as YYREEE (reference sequence). This CDR3 is CASSFAGEKYNEQFF. As DNA, the CDR3 is TGTGCCAGCAGCTTCGCGGGTGAAAAGTACAATGAGCAGTTCTTC.

The J gene is TRBJ2-7, the V gene TRBV7-9; D may be TRBD1 (5 bases). Trimming removed 4 bases at V and 4 bases at J, with 8 bases between. Germline values: CDR1 SEHNR, CDR2 FQNEAQ (reference sequence). The CDR3 contains 12 residues. The CDR3 spells CASSSSGYEQYF. The CDR3, as DNA: TGTGCCAGCAGCTCCTCAGGGTACGAGCAGTACTTC.

The chain combines TRBV5-4 with TRBJ2-7; 10 bases match TRBD2. The CDR3 is 13 residues long. V was clipped by 4 bases and J by 3 bases; unmatched bases: 1. CDR1 is SGHNT and CDR2 is YYREEE in the germline V gene (reference sequence). CDR3 in DNA: TGTGCCAGCAGCCCTAGCGGGGGCTACGAGCAGTACTTC. It encodes CASSPSGGYEQYF.

V usage is TRBV5-1 and J usage is TRBJ2-3, with D perhaps TRBD2 (5 bases). CDR3 length: 16 amino acids. Germline-derived CDR1 and CDR2 are SGHRS and YFSETQ. The V gene lost 2 bases and the J gene lost 1 base, with 14 bases spanning the gap. CDR3 nucleotide sequence: TGCGCCAGCAGCTTCGTACGGGAATACCGCACAGATACGCAGTATTTT. This encodes CASSFVREYRTDTQYF.

The rearrangement uses TRBV5-1 and TRBJ1-1, with 9 bases aligning to TRBD1. The ends lost 4 bases at V and 3 bases at J; junction bases unmatched: 4. Germline CDR1 is SGHRS and CDR2 is YFSETQ. This CDR3 has 14 amino acids. The CDR3, as DNA: TGCGCCAGCAGCCAGGACAGGGGTTACACTGAAGCTTTCTTT. Encoded protein: CASSQDRGYTEAFF. Drawing the rest from reference TRBV5-1 and TRBJ1-1, the complete variable domain is KAGVTQTPRYLIKTRGQQVTLSCSPISGHRSVSWYQQTPGQGLQFLFEYFSETQRNKGNFPGRFSGRQFSNSRSEMNVSTLELGDSALYLCASSQDRGYTEAFFGQGTRLTVV.

The chain couples TRBV3-1 (or the pseudogene TRBV3-2) to TRBJ2-1; the match to TRBD2 covers 11 bases. The CDR3 contains 16 residues. Germline assignment: CDR1 LGHDT and CDR2 YNNKEL (reference sequence). V lost 0 bases to trimming and J lost 4 bases; unmatched junction nucleotides: 2. CDR3 sequence: CASSQDLAGGYNEQFF. CDR3 sequence (DNA): TGTGCCAGCAGCCAAGATCTAGCGGGGGGTTACAATGAGCAGTTCTTC.

The chain recombines TRBV5-1 with TRBJ2-7, with 7 positions matching TRBD1. After removal of 4 bases from V and 3 bases from J, the junction contained 7 bases not matched to a gene. Looked up from germline, CDR1 is SGHRS and CDR2 is YFSETQ. The CDR3 covers 14 residues. CDR3 region: CASSLTGVDYEQYF. The DNA for the CDR3 is TGCGCCAGCAGCCTTACAGGGGTGGACTACGAGCAGTACTTC. The variable domain in full, with the rest retrieved from reference TRBV5-1 and TRBJ2-7, is KAGVTQTPRYLIKTRGQQVTLSCSPISGHRSVSWYQQTPGQGLQFLFEYFSETQRNKGNFPGRFSGRQFSNSRSEMNVSTLELGDSALYLCASSLTGVDYEQYFGPGTRLTVT.

The V and J genes are TRBV6-5 and TRBJ1-3; 8 positions match TRBD1. From germline, CDR1 is MNHEY and CDR2 SVGAGI. The CDR3 is 15 residues long. Trimming at V came to 7 bases and at J to 0 bases, leaving 5 bases not matched to a gene. The CDR3 nucleotides read TGTGCCAGCACTACCGGACAGGGCTCTGGAAACACCATATATTTT. Translating it yields CASTTGQGSGNTIYF.

This chain links TRBV7-2 with TRBJ2-7, with D perhaps TRBD2 (5 bases). Germline lookup yields CDR1 SGHTA and CDR2 FQGNSA. The CDR3 spans 14 residues. V lost 5 bases and J lost 5, with 16 bases in between. CDR3 nucleotide sequence: TGTGCCAGCAGCCCAGGACTCGCCTATCACGAGCAGTACTTC. This codes for CASSPGLAYHEQYF.

This clone was seen only once. The chain couples TRBV29-1 to TRBJ2-3; maybe TRBD2 (5 bases). The germline gives CDR1 SQVTM, CDR2 ANQGSEA. This CDR3 comprises 15 residues. With 7 bases removed from V and 4 bases from J, the gap between germline ends came to 21 bases. This CDR3 reads CSALAEIALPDTQYF. The CDR3 region has the DNA TGCAGCGCTCTAGCAGAGATAGCCCTCCCAGATACGCAGTATTTT.

Only a few counts were recorded for this clone. V gene TRBV28 combines with J gene TRBJ1-2, with 7 bases fitting TRBD1. This CDR3 is built from 13 residues. Germline assignment: CDR1 MDHEN and CDR2 SYDVKM. J gave up 6 bases and V 8 bases, and 9 bases lay outside the gene matches. In DNA, the CDR3 is TGTGCCAGCGGCAGGGGGACGTTGAATGGCTACACCTTC. Translated, it gives CASGRGTLNGYTF.

The CDR3 here is CASSPDPERDTIYF. The DNA of the CDR3 is TGTGCCAGCAGCCCCGACCCTGAGAGGGACACCATATATTTT. The chain has TRBV7-6 and TRBJ1-3; D unresolved. CDR3 length equals 14 residues. Germline V CDR1 and CDR2: SGHVS, FNYEAQ. V dropped 5 bases and J dropped 8 bases, with 16 bases sitting between them.

The chain combines TRBV29-1 with TRBJ1-2; D remains ambiguous. Trimming took off 7 bases at V and 8 bases at J, with 8 bases between the two ends. The V gene's germline CDR1 is SQVTM and CDR2 ANQGSEA. The CDR3 spans 9 residues. This CDR3 reads CSAGPGYTF. The CDR3 DNA reads as TGCAGCGCTGGGCCCGGCTACACCTTC.